A selection of T cell receptor beta chains follows, all from one sample in a study of shared T cell receptors in the human thymus. The method was immunoSEQ multiplex PCR; TCRdb's version includes in-frame clones alone and lacks a portion of them. The sample has about 500,000 clones, approximately 80% seen once. A further study also used this sample, focusing on human thymus T cells.

The sample consisted of thymocytes. Receptors were obtained from a boy less than two years old with a congenital heart defect. Both conserved end residues are part of each CDR3. Each record gives: clone size, D gene, J gene, V gene, CDR3 protein, CDR3 DNA. The D gene is left open where the match is weak. Size is omitted from some rows. Given values are once, few, many or a class for expanded clones.

clone size: -; D gene: -; J gene: TRBJ2-7; V gene: TRBV11-3; CDR3 protein: CASSLAWGHEQYF; CDR3 DNA: TGTGCCAGCAGCTTAGCCTGGGGCCACGAGCAGTACTTC
clone size: -; D gene: TRBD1; J gene: TRBJ2-1; V gene: TRBV10-1; CDR3 protein: CASSGQGKEYEQFF; CDR3 DNA: TGCGCCAGCAGTGGACAGGGGAAAGAGTATGAGCAGTTCTTC
clone size: -; D gene: TRBD1; J gene: TRBJ1-4; V gene: TRBV29-1; CDR3 protein: CSVWLGTGEDEKLFF; CDR3 DNA: TGCAGCGTCTGGTTAGGGACAGGGGAAGATGAAAAACTGTTTTTT
clone size: -; D gene: TRBD2; J gene: TRBJ2-7; V gene: TRBV14; CDR3 protein: CASSQGPTSPSYEQYF; CDR3 DNA: TGTGCCAGCAGCCAAGGCCCGACTAGCCCCTCCTACGAGCAGTACTTC
clone size: -; D gene: TRBD1; J gene: TRBJ2-7; V gene: TRBV29-1; CDR3 protein: CSALRETGRGYEQYF; CDR3 DNA: TGCAGCGCCCTGAGGGAGACAGGGCGAGGGTACGAGCAGTACTTC
clone size: -; D gene: -; J gene: TRBJ2-2; V gene: TRBV2; CDR3 protein: CASSEARAQRNTGELFF; CDR3 DNA: TGTGCCAGCAGTGAAGCGCGGGCCCAGCGGAACACCGGGGAGCTGTTTTTT
clone size: -; D gene: -; J gene: TRBJ2-7; V gene: TRBV5-4; CDR3 protein: CASSDRSDSYEQYF; CDR3 DNA: TGTGCCAGCAGCGACAGGTCGGACTCCTACGAGCAGTACTTC
clone size: few; D gene: -; J gene: TRBJ1-5; V gene: TRBV28; CDR3 protein: CASSRSRGEPQHF; CDR3 DNA: TGTGCCAGCAGTCGGTCCCGAGGTGAGCCCCAGCATTTT
clone size: -; D gene: TRBD2; J gene: TRBJ2-2; V gene: TRBV11-2; CDR3 protein: CASSFPGLAGGPSTGELFF; CDR3 DNA: TGTGCCAGCAGCTTCCCCGGACTAGCGGGAGGGCCAAGCACCGGGGAGCTGTTTTTT
clone size: -; D gene: -; J gene: TRBJ2-3; V gene: TRBV7-2; CDR3 protein: CASSFFPGRDTQYF; CDR3 DNA: TGTGCCAGCAGCTTTTTCCCAGGGAGGGATACGCAGTATTTT
clone size: -; D gene: TRBD1; J gene: TRBJ1-4; V gene: TRBV19; CDR3 protein: CASSGDSFNEKLFF; CDR3 DNA: TGTGCCAGTAGCGGGGACAGCTTTAATGAAAAACTGTTTTTT
clone size: -; D gene: -; J gene: TRBJ2-7; V gene: TRBV19; CDR3 protein: CASSIVGDIAYEQYF; CDR3 DNA: TGTGCCAGTAGTATAGTGGGGGACATCGCCTACGAGCAGTACTTC
clone size: -; D gene: -; J gene: TRBJ1-4; V gene: TRBV15; CDR3 protein: CATSSGRLNEKLFF; CDR3 DNA: TGTGCCACCAGCAGCGGGAGACTTAATGAAAAACTGTTTTTT
clone size: once; D gene: TRBD1; J gene: TRBJ2-6; V gene: TRBV4-2; CDR3 protein: CASSQGGEDRAPGANVLTF; CDR3 DNA: TGTGCCAGCAGCCAAGGGGGAGAGGACAGGGCCCCTGGGGCCAACGTCCTGACTTTC
clone size: -; D gene: -; J gene: TRBJ1-4; V gene: TRBV4-2; CDR3 protein: CASSQQSRDKNQTTNEKLFF; CDR3 DNA: TGTGCCAGCAGCCAACAGTCCCGGGACAAAAACCAGACAACTAATGAAAAACTGTTTTTT
clone size: -; D gene: TRBD1; J gene: TRBJ1-1; V gene: TRBV6-1; CDR3 protein: CASSLRGTGAFF; CDR3 DNA: TGTGCCAGCAGTCTAAGGGGGACAGGGGCTTTCTTT
clone size: -; D gene: -; J gene: TRBJ1-1; V gene: TRBV9; CDR3 protein: CASRPPSENTEAFF; CDR3 DNA: TGTGCCAGCAGGCCTCCGAGTGAGAACACTGAAGCTTTCTTT
clone size: -; D gene: TRBD1; J gene: TRBJ2-7; V gene: TRBV11-2; CDR3 protein: CASSSQQGAGELGEQYF; CDR3 DNA: TGTGCCAGCAGCTCACAACAGGGGGCGGGAGAGTTGGGCGAGCAGTACTTC
clone size: -; D gene: -; J gene: TRBJ2-7; V gene: TRBV6-1; CDR3 protein: CASSSRYEQYF; CDR3 DNA: TGTGCCAGCAGTTCCCGCTACGAGCAGTACTTC
clone size: -; D gene: TRBD2; J gene: TRBJ2-1; V gene: TRBV28; CDR3 protein: CASRWHGLAGPNEQFF; CDR3 DNA: TGTGCCAGCAGGTGGCATGGACTAGCGGGACCTAATGAGCAGTTCTTC
clone size: -; D gene: TRBD2; J gene: TRBJ2-5; V gene: TRBV10-1; CDR3 protein: CASSEGTSGSWETQYF; CDR3 DNA: TGCGCCAGCAGTGAAGGGACTAGCGGGAGCTGGGAGACCCAGTACTTC
clone size: -; D gene: -; J gene: TRBJ2-5; V gene: TRBV25-1; CDR3 protein: CASSGGRQGVKETQYF; CDR3 DNA: TGTGCCAGCAGTGGGGGGAGGCAGGGGGTAAAAGAGACCCAGTACTTC
clone size: -; D gene: TRBD2; J gene: TRBJ2-2; V gene: TRBV18; CDR3 protein: CASSPPSTSGRRELFF; CDR3 DNA: TGTGCCAGCTCACCACCCTCAACTAGCGGGAGGAGGGAGCTGTTTTTT
clone size: -; D gene: -; J gene: TRBJ2-1; V gene: TRBV11-3; CDR3 protein: CASRRGSSYNEQFF; CDR3 DNA: TGTGCCAGCAGGAGGGGGAGTTCATACAATGAGCAGTTCTTC